This is a list of T cell receptor beta chains from one sample in a study of human T cells and chemical hapten exposure. TCRdb redid the calling of the RACE reads with MiXCR, one entry per CDR3 protein. Here the sample spans 150,000 to 200,000 distinct CDR3 sequences, about 27% being singletons. Sequenced here: whole blood, sampled in connection with sensitization to the hapten diphenylcyclopropenone (DPC). The source of these receptors is a woman aged 18-35 years with alopecia areata. Some clones in this sample may be carry-over from other donors' samples. Each CDR3 is given with its conserved first and last residue. A D gene is named only where the DNA matches it firmly. Expanded clones are given a class, and other clones once, few, many or no size at all.

d_gene	v_gene	j_gene	abundance	CDR3aa	CDR3nt
-	TRBV4-2	TRBJ2-7	few	CASSQVDSKDYEQYF	TGTGCCAGCAGCCAAGTTGACTCGAAGGATTACGAGCAGTACTTC
-	TRBV7-9	TRBJ2-1	few	CASSPILSSYNEQFF	TGTGCCAGCAGCCCCATCCTGAGCTCCTACAATGAGCAGTTCTTC
TRBD2	TRBV7-3	TRBJ2-2	few	CASSTPGLAGGGELFF	TGTGCCAGCAGCACGCCGGGACTAGCGGGGGGAGGGGAGCTGTTTTTT
TRBD1	TRBV5-1	TRBJ1-1	few	CASSLNRGRYEAFF	TGCGCCAGCAGCCTCAACAGGGGGAGATATGAAGCTTTCTTT
-	TRBV7-2	TRBJ2-7	few	CASSLERGTSYEQYF	TGTGCCAGCAGCTTAGAACGGGGGACCTCCTACGAGCAGTACTTC
TRBD1	TRBV29-1	TRBJ2-7	few	CSYVMDRARSEQYF	TGCAGCTACGTCATGGACAGGGCCCGTTCGGAGCAGTACTTC
TRBD2	TRBV12-3/TRBV12-4	TRBJ2-1	few	CASRKGTSAYNEQFF	TGTGCCAGCAGGAAAGGGACTAGCGCCTACAATGAGCAGTTCTTC
-	TRBV7-9	TRBJ1-5	-	CASSPRGYNQPQHF	TGTGCCAGCAGCCCGAGGGGGTATAATCAGCCCCAGCATTTT
TRBD1	TRBV29-1	TRBJ2-2	-	CSVAQGAETGELFF	TGCAGCGTTGCACAGGGGGCTGAAACCGGGGAGCTGTTTTTT
-	TRBV21-1	TRBJ1-3	-	CASLTGDESGNTIYF	TGTGCCAGCTTAACAGGGGACGAATCTGGAAACACCATATATTTT
-	TRBV28	TRBJ1-4	-	CASSSRTGGREKLFF	TGTGCCAGCAGTTCCCGGACGGGTGGGAGAGAAAAACTGTTTTTT
-	TRBV10-3	TRBJ1-5	-	CAISEFGTVNQPQHF	TGTGCCATCAGTGAGTTCGGGACGGTAAATCAGCCCCAGCATTTT
-	TRBV9	TRBJ2-7	-	CASKGEGYEQYF	TGTGCCAGCAAGGGGGAGGGCTACGAGCAGTACTTC
-	TRBV2	TRBJ2-6	-	CASSDTWGTGANVLTF	TGTGCCAGCAGTGATACTTGGGGAACTGGGGCCAACGTCCTGACTTTC
-	TRBV20-1	TRBJ2-1	many	CSARGGSSGEQFF	TGCAGTGCTAGAGGAGGAAGTAGCGGTGAGCAGTTCTTC
TRBD1	TRBV6-5	TRBJ1-2	-	CASSLGQGPYPLYAF	TGTGCCAGCAGTCTGGGACAGGGGCCATATCCCCTCTACGCCTTC
-	TRBV5-1	TRBJ2-5	-	CASSLDDRRGETQYF	TGCGCCAGCAGCTTGGATGACCGGAGGGGAGAGACCCAGTACTTC
TRBD1	TRBV20-1	TRBJ2-7	-	CSASRGTGGNEQYF	TGCAGTGCTAGTCGTGGGACAGGGGGCAACGAGCAGTACTTC
-	TRBV9	TRBJ2-5	few	CASSGRDLRETQYF	TGTGCCAGCAGCGGCCGGGACCTGAGGGAGACCCAGTACTTC
-	TRBV5-6	TRBJ1-2	few	CASSRGGAIYGYTF	TGTGCCAGCAGCCGCGGAGGGGCCATCTATGGCTACACCTTC
TRBD1	TRBV27	TRBJ2-1	-	CASSRQGLNEQFF	TGTGCCAGCAGTCGACAGGGTCTAAATGAGCAGTTCTTC
TRBD2	TRBV4-1	TRBJ2-5	-	CASSQGGGGETQYF	TGCGCCAGCAGCCAAGGAGGCGGGGGTGAGACCCAGTACTTC
-	TRBV10-2	TRBJ2-7	few	CASFQAGSSYEQYF	TGCGCCAGCTTCCAAGCCGGAAGTTCCTACGAGCAGTACTTC
-	TRBV20-1	TRBJ2-5	few	CSAGGRQETQYF	TGCAGTGCTGGAGGACGGCAAGAGACCCAGTACTTC
-	TRBV10-3	TRBJ2-7	-	CAISEGESYEQYF	TGTGCCATCAGTGAGGGGGAGTCCTACGAGCAGTACTTC
-	TRBV11-2	TRBJ2-3	few	CASSRPGRKDTQYF	TGTGCCAGCAGCCGTCCAGGCAGGAAAGATACGCAGTATTTT